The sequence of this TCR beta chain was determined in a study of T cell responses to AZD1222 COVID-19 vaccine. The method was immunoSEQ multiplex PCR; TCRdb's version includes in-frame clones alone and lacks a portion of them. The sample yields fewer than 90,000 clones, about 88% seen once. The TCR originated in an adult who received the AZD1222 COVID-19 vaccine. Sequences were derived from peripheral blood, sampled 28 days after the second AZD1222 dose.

The CDR3 DNA sequence: TGCGCCAGCAGCTTGGAATTAGCGGGACTTTTCTACGAGCAGTACTTC. This translates into CASSLELAGLFYEQYF. The genes are TRBV5-1 and TRBJ2-7; 8 bases map to TRBD2. The trim removed 0 bases at V and 3 bases at J, leaving 8 bases unmatched. This CDR3 is 16 amino acids long. CDR1 and CDR2 from the germline V gene are SGHRS and YFSETQ. Combining the CDR3 with reference TRBV5-1 and TRBJ2-7 gives the whole variable domain KAGVTQTPRYLIKTRGQQVTLSCSPISGHRSVSWYQQTPGQGLQFLFEYFSETQRNKGNFPGRFSGRQFSNSRSEMNVSTLELGDSALYLCASSLELAGLFYEQYFGPGTRLTVT.